The 31 T cell receptor beta chains in this list originate from one sample, sequenced in a study of blood T cell repertoires in COVID-19. Assay: immunoSEQ multiplex PCR; the TCRdb copy retains only in-frame clones and omits some. The data contain about 270,000 clones, about 87% of them singletons. Sequenced material: PBMCs or T cells enriched from blood (not recorded which). The source of these receptors is a woman aged 45-65 years who had recovered from COVID-19.

This rearrangement joins TRBV2 to TRBJ2-1, with TRBD2 as a possible D gene (5 bases). The germline CDR1 and CDR2 sequences are SNHLY and FYNNEI. The CDR3 is 13 residues long. V lost 10 bases and J 7 bases, leaving 17 bases between the germline ends. CDR3 loop: CAIRRRSMNEQFF. CDR3 nucleotide sequence: TGTGCCATACGTCGGAGGAGTATGAATGAGCAGTTCTTC.

This clone was detected only once. The chain joins TRBV7-9 to TRBJ1-2; D is unclear. The V end lost 1 base, the J end lost 6 bases, and 12 bases lay between the germline ends. This CDR3 has 14 residues. In germline, CDR1 is SEHNR, CDR2 FQNEAQ (reference sequence). The CDR3 sequence is CASSLDSSRNGYTF. The CDR3 DNA follows: TGTGCCAGCAGCTTAGACTCTTCGAGGAATGGCTACACCTTC.

The V gene is TRBV12-3 or TRBV12-4, the J gene TRBJ1-1; no definite D call. This CDR3 region has 12 residues. The V end lost 6 bases, the J end lost 2 bases, and 7 bases lay between the germline ends. The CDR3 loop reads CASSQANTEAFF. The DNA for the CDR3 is TGTGCCAGCAGCCAGGCAAACACTGAAGCTTTCTTT.

This chain links TRBV15 with TRBJ2-1; 11 positions match TRBD2. Germline loops: CDR1 LNHNV, CDR2 YYDKDF (reference sequence). The length of the CDR3 is 18 residues. V dropped 4 bases and J dropped 4; count of bases not matched to a gene: 12. CDR3 nucleotides: TGTGCCACCAGCACACTACTATCGACTAGCGGGATTTACAATGAGCAGTTCTTC. It encodes CATSTLLSTSGIYNEQFF.

V and J are TRBV7-8 and TRBJ2-2; 8 bases map to TRBD2. The V and J ends lost 2 bases and 2 bases, in that order; junction bases with no gene match: 1. The CDR3 is made up of 15 amino acids. Per germline, CDR1 SGHVS and CDR2 FQNEAQ. This CDR3 is CASSLSGGNTGELFF. The DNA for the CDR3 is TGTGCCAGCAGCTTAAGCGGGGGAAACACCGGGGAGCTGTTTTTT.

The chain carries TRBV19 and TRBJ2-1; 9 bases are a match to TRBD2. The germline V gene encodes CDR1 LNHDA and CDR2 SQIVND (reference sequence). Unmatched junction bases numbered 13, after V lost 6 bases and J lost 7 bases. The CDR3 is 16 residues long. The CDR3: CASSRKLAGNGNEQFF. For the CDR3, the DNA is TGTGCCAGTAGCCGGAAGCTAGCGGGAAACGGTAATGAGCAGTTCTTC.

The chain carries TRBV6-2 or TRBV6-3 and TRBJ2-1; D is perhaps TRBD2 (7 bases). The CDR3 has 14 amino acids. V lost 0 bases and J lost 7, with 10 bases in between. CDR1 and CDR2 from the germline V gene are MNHEY and SVGEGT. This CDR3 is CASSYSGGGNEQFF. CDR3 coding DNA: TGTGCCAGCAGTTACTCGGGAGGGGGTAATGAGCAGTTCTTC.

V is TRBV13 and J is TRBJ2-1, with D unresolved. In germline, CDR1 is PRHDT, CDR2 FYEKMQ (reference sequence). V lost 5 bases to trimming and J lost 7 bases, with 9 bases between them. This CDR3 has 12 residues. The CDR3 sequence: CASSPSRNEQFF. CDR3 nucleotide sequence: TGTGCCAGCAGCCCATCTAGGAATGAGCAGTTCTTC.

The CDR3 region is CAWSSASRGAPYEQYF. As DNA, the CDR3 is TGTGCCTGGAGTTCCGCCTCTCGCGGGGCCCCCTACGAGCAGTACTTC. V is TRBV30 and J is TRBJ2-7; a weak D match, TRBD2 (6 bases). Germline CDR1 is GTSNPN and CDR2 is SVGIG (reference sequence). Trimming pared 2 bases from V and 2 bases from J, leaving 19 bases between. CDR3 length equals 16 residues.

CDR3 nucleotides: TGTGCCAGCAGCTCGGGACAGAGCTCCTACGAGCAGTACTTC. It yields the protein CASSSGQSSYEQYF. This chain uses TRBV7-2 with TRBJ2-7; 7 bases are a match to TRBD1. Germline V gene sequence: CDR1 SGHTA, CDR2 FQGNSA. With V trimmed by 4 bases and J by 0 bases, 3 bases remained unmatched. This CDR3 region has 14 residues.

The chain joins TRBV6-2 or TRBV6-3 to TRBJ2-7; 9 bases agree with TRBD2. CDR1 and CDR2 from the germline V gene are MNHEY and SVGEGT. With 5 bases clipped from V and 2 bases from J, the junction kept 7 bases outside the gene matches. The CDR3 loop spans 15 amino acids. CDR3 protein: CASSLSGSPTYEQYF. In DNA, the CDR3 is TGTGCCAGCAGTCTTAGCGGGAGTCCTACCTACGAGCAGTACTTC.

The chain joins TRBV7-2 to TRBJ2-7, with 7 bases aligning to TRBD2. The CDR3 sequence is 14 residues long. CDR1 is SGHTA, CDR2 FQGNSA, per germline. Losses at the gene ends were 2 bases for V and 7 bases for J; bases not matched to a gene: 8. CDR3 amino acids: CASSLTGLVIEQYF. The CDR3, as DNA: TGTGCCAGCAGCTTAACCGGACTAGTTATTGAGCAGTACTTC.

This clone was seen just once. The rearrangement links TRBV28 to TRBJ2-1; 9 bases align to TRBD1. V was clipped by 5 bases and J by 6 bases; unmatched bases: 5. The CDR3 has 14 residues. CDR1 is MDHEN, CDR2 SYDVKM, per germline. CDR3 amino acids: CASSRQGGINEQFF. In DNA, the CDR3 is TGTGCCAGCAGTCGACAGGGGGGTATCAATGAGCAGTTCTTC.

This clone was found once. V and J are TRBV15 and TRBJ1-2; TRBD1 aligns across 9 bases. Germline lookup yields CDR1 LNHNV and CDR2 YYDKDF (reference sequence). After removal of 0 bases from V and 5 bases from J, the junction contained 4 bases not matched to a gene. The CDR3 has 15 amino acids. The CDR3 sequence: CATSRDYGTGYGYTF. CDR3 coding DNA: TGTGCCACCAGCAGAGATTATGGGACAGGGTATGGCTACACCTTC. Using reference TRBV15 and TRBJ1-2 for the parts outside the CDR3, the full variable domain is DAMVIQNPRYQVTQFGKPVTLSCSQTLNHNVMYWYQQKSSQAPKLLFHYYDKDFNNEADTPDNFQSRRPNTSFCFLDIRSPGLGDTAMYLCATSRDYGTGYGYTFGSGTRLTVV.

V is TRBV14 and J is TRBJ1-1; perhaps TRBD1 as D (5 bases). CDR3 length equals 14 residues. Germline assignment: CDR1 SGHDN and CDR2 FVKESK. Trimming left V 1 base short and J 2 bases short, with 8 bases between. CDR3 sequence reads: CASSQGRTNTEAFF. CDR3 nucleotide sequence: TGTGCCAGCAGCCAAGGACGGACAAACACTGAAGCTTTCTTT.

The chain carries TRBV28 and TRBJ1-1; D call uncertain. The ends were cut back, 6 bases at V and 3 bases at J, with 14 bases in the middle. The CDR3 runs to 14 residues. Germline V gives CDR1 MDHEN, CDR2 SYDVKM. The CDR3 sequence: CASSHLQAHTEAFF. The CDR3 nucleotides are TGTGCCAGCAGCCACCTTCAAGCCCACACTGAAGCTTTCTTT.

The CDR3 sequence is CASSQLRQSEAFF. DNA of the CDR3: TGTGCCAGCAGCCAATTAAGACAGAGTGAAGCTTTCTTT. The chain is built from TRBV7-2 and TRBJ1-1; maybe TRBD1 (5 bases). Trimming took 5 bases from V and 7 from J, leaving 14 bases between them. Germline-derived CDR1 and CDR2 are SGHTA and FQGNSA. The CDR3 loop spans 13 amino acids.

This clone was picked up a small number of times. The chain carries TRBV28 and TRBJ2-7; the D gene is possibly TRBD2 (5 bases). CDR1 is MDHEN, CDR2 SYDVKM, per germline. This CDR3 has 14 residues. V lost 3 bases, J lost 3 bases, and 12 bases lay in between. CDR3 protein: CASSLGGGGYEQYF. Here the CDR3 DNA reads TGTGCCAGCAGTTTGGGCGGAGGAGGCTACGAGCAGTACTTC.

This clone was counted at least ten times. Other DNA variants within this sample encode the same CDR3. V and J are TRBV19 and TRBJ1-4; TRBD1 might be the D (5 bases). Trimming took off 3 bases at V and 9 bases at J, with 8 bases between the two ends. The CDR3 covers 12 residues. The germline V gene has CDR1 LNHDA and CDR2 SQIVND (reference sequence). The CDR3 sequence: CASSIGGKKLFF. CDR3 in DNA: TGTGCCAGTAGTATCGGGGGTAAAAAACTGTTTTTT.

The chain recombines TRBV28 with TRBJ2-7; D is perhaps TRBD2 (5 bases). This CDR3 contains 13 residues. CDR1 MDHEN and CDR2 SYDVKM come from the germline V gene. Between the trimmed V and J ends, which lost 10 bases and 0 bases, there was a span of 13 bases. The chain's CDR3 is CATKLTSSYEQYF. CDR3 bases: TGTGCCACCAAGCTCACTAGCTCCTACGAGCAGTACTTC. Full variable domain (rest looked up from reference TRBV28 and TRBJ2-7): DVKVTQSSRYLVKRTGEKVFLECVQDMDHENMFWYRQDPGLGLRLIYFSYDVKMKEKGDIPEGYSVSREKKERFSLILESASTNQTSMYLCATKLTSSYEQYFGPGTRLTVT.

The rearrangement links TRBV7-2 to TRBJ2-3; possibly TRBD2 for D (5 bases). Trimming cost V 2 bases and J 5 bases, with 14 bases left between them. CDR1 is SGHTA and CDR2 is FQGNSA in the germline V gene. The CDR3 contains 15 residues. CDR3 in amino acids: CASSLLVRVGDTQYF. CDR3 nucleotide sequence: TGTGCCAGCAGCTTATTAGTGAGGGTGGGAGATACGCAGTATTTT.

The chain links TRBV30 to TRBJ1-5; possibly TRBD1 for D (5 bases). V was pared by 3 bases and J by 7 bases, with 16 bases between. The germline V gene has CDR1 GTSNPN and CDR2 SVGIG (reference sequence). The CDR3 extends over 14 amino acids. The DNA for the CDR3 is TGTGCCTGGAGCGTACCGCGGAGGGGACAGCCCCAGCATTTT. Its translation: CAWSVPRRGQPQHF.

This clone was found once. V is TRBV9 and J is TRBJ2-3; TRBD2 agrees at 10 bases. The junction had 2 bases not matched to a gene; V was cut back by 0 bases and J by 1 base. Per germline, CDR1 SGDLS and CDR2 YYNGEE. This CDR3 has 16 amino acids. This chain's CDR3 is CASSVAGLAGTDTQYF. CDR3 sequence (DNA): TGTGCCAGCAGCGTAGCTGGACTAGCGGGCACAGATACGCAGTATTTT.

The chain employs TRBV18 and TRBJ1-2; no definite D call. CDR3 size: 15 residues. Germline CDR1 and CDR2: KGHSH and LQKENI. V lost 3 bases, J lost 0 bases, and 11 bases lay in between. The CDR3 protein is CASSPAAASNYGYTF. CDR3 nucleotide sequence: TGTGCCAGCTCACCGGCCGCCGCTTCTAACTATGGCTACACCTTC.

The chain combines TRBV11-2 with TRBJ2-7; TRBD1 matches 7 bases. This CDR3 contains 12 residues. Trimming took 8 bases from V and 6 from J; bases not matched to a gene: 7. The germline gives CDR1 SGHAT, CDR2 FQNNGV. CDR3 in amino acids: CASDRDLAEQYF. The DNA of the CDR3 is TGTGCCAGCGACAGGGACCTCGCCGAGCAGTACTTC.

A single count supports this clone. The chain employs TRBV11-2 and TRBJ2-2, with D possibly matching TRBD2 (5 bases). Deletions cut 2 bases from V and 0 bases from J, with 19 bases between. The CDR3 totals 19 residues. From germline, CDR1 is SGHAT and CDR2 FQNNGV. CDR3 amino acids: CASSLIWRTRFANTGELFF. CDR3 in DNA: TGTGCCAGCAGCTTAATATGGAGGACCCGGTTCGCGAACACCGGGGAGCTGTTTTTT.

This clone appeared a single time. The V gene is TRBV28, the J gene TRBJ2-3; 7 bases are shared with TRBD1. CDR3 length: 15 residues. Germline V gene sequence: CDR1 MDHEN, CDR2 SYDVKM. Trimming at V came to 4 bases and at J to 6 bases, leaving 10 bases not matched to a gene. The chain's CDR3 is CASSSRRTGLDTQYF. CDR3 DNA: TGTGCCAGCAGTTCAAGAAGGACAGGTCTCGATACGCAGTATTTT. The full variable domain, completed using reference TRBV28 and TRBJ2-3, is DVKVTQSSRYLVKRTGEKVFLECVQDMDHENMFWYRQDPGLGLRLIYFSYDVKMKEKGDIPEGYSVSREKKERFSLILESASTNQTSMYLCASSSRRTGLDTQYFGPGTRLTVL.

This chain uses TRBV4-1 with TRBJ2-1; 13 bases map to TRBD2. The CDR3 has 17 amino acids. In germline, CDR1 is MGHRA, CDR2 YSYEKL. J was trimmed by 8 bases and V by 1 base; bases with no gene match: 8. Here the CDR3 DNA reads TGCGCCAGCAGCCAAGGACTAGCGGGAGGTTGGGGGCATGAGCAGTTCTTC. Translation gives CASSQGLAGGWGHEQFF.

This clone is a singleton in its sample. V usage is TRBV11-2 and J usage is TRBJ1-2; a possible D gene is TRBD1 (5 bases). The CDR3 has 14 amino acids. The V end lost 3 bases, the J end lost 6 bases, and 14 bases lay between the germline ends. Germline V lookup: CDR1 SGHAT, CDR2 FQNNGV. The CDR3 sequence is CASSLGLTSDGYTF. In DNA form, the CDR3 reads TGTGCCAGCAGCTTGGGACTGACCTCGGATGGCTACACCTTC.

The chain joins TRBV3-1 (or the pseudogene TRBV3-2) to TRBJ2-7; D ambiguous. Germline V gene sequence: CDR1 LGHDT, CDR2 YNNKEL (reference sequence). This CDR3 comprises 11 residues. Trimming removed 4 bases from V and 6 bases from J, with 7 bases in between. CDR3 residues: CASSPVPEQYF. As DNA, the CDR3 is TGTGCCAGCAGCCCAGTGCCCGAGCAGTACTTC.

V usage is TRBV29-1 and J usage is TRBJ1-2; D may be TRBD1 (6 bases). From germline, CDR1 is SQVTM and CDR2 ANQGSEA. The CDR3 spans 13 residues. Trimming shortened V by 3 bases and J by 8 bases, and 16 bases separated the two germline ends. This chain's CDR3 is CSVDRVRGTGYTF. CDR3 coding DNA: TGCAGCGTTGATAGAGTTAGGGGGACCGGCTACACCTTC.